Below are 7 T cell receptor beta chains sequenced from a single sample in a study of blood T cells in healthy people across ages. The authors ran a second PCR of about 7 to 11 cycles using a sample-barcoded 5' primer and a J-beta primer mix. MiXCR was run by TCRdb on the 5' RACE reads, yielding one entry per CDR3 protein. The repertoire has almost 550,000 distinct CDR3 sequences, approximately 25% of them found once; the top ten carry just under 9%. This same sample was also part of a study on T cells of mothers and their children.

The sample comprised blood. Receptors were obtained from a boy aged 5-17 years in good health.

This clonotype has a handful of counts. CDR3 DNA: TGTGCCAGCAGTGCGGCCAGGGGTGGGACTGAAGCTTTCTTT. Its protein product is CASSAARGGTEAFF. V usage is TRBV28 and J usage is TRBJ1-1, with a weak D call TRBD1 (6 bases). The CDR3 length is 14 residues. The germline V and J ends were trimmed by 5 bases and 5 bases, with 15 bases remaining between them. The germline V gene encodes CDR1 MDHEN and CDR2 SYDVKM.

This clonotype was detected many times. CDR3 in DNA: TGCGCCAGCAGCCAAGATCTCGGCGGGGGGGCTTACGAGCAGTACTTC. This encodes CASSQDLGGGAYEQYF. The gene calls are TRBV4-3 and TRBJ2-7; 9 nucleotides match TRBD2. Germline V gene sequence: CDR1 LGHNA, CDR2 YSLEER. This CDR3 region has 16 residues. V shed 0 bases, J shed 4 bases, and the junction held 7 bases outside the gene matches.

In this sample, this clonotype turned up a few times. V and J are TRBV29-1 and TRBJ1-2, with TRBD1 matching over 10 bases. There are 13 residues in the CDR3. CDR1 is SQVTM and CDR2 is ANQGSEA in the germline V gene. The J segment lost 7 bases and the V segment lost 6 bases, leaving 8 bases of the junction unmatched. The chain's CDR3 is CSVTGGLPRGYTF. The CDR3 nucleotides are TGCAGCGTGACAGGGGGCCTCCCCCGTGGCTACACCTTC.

This clonotype was picked up a small number of times. The chain carries TRBV12-3 or TRBV12-4 and TRBJ2-5; D is ambiguous. V was pared by 5 bases and J by 5 bases, with 12 bases between. The CDR3 has 13 residues. The CDR3: CASSVVSLETQYF. DNA of the CDR3: TGTGCCAGCAGTGTAGTGAGTCTTGAGACCCAGTACTTC.

The CDR3 is CASINLMAGTVYGYTF. DNA of the CDR3: TGTGCCAGCATTAACTTAATGGCCGGGACCGTATATGGCTACACCTTC. The V call is TRBV28, the J call TRBJ1-2; D possibly corresponds to TRBD1 (5 bases). The V gene lost 7 bases and the J gene lost 5 bases, with 23 bases spanning the gap. Germline CDR1 is MDHEN and CDR2 is SYDVKM. This CDR3 comprises 16 residues.

This clonotype was counted between two and nine times. The CDR3 DNA reads as TGTGCCAGCAGGACCGGGACAATCCAAGAGACCCAGTACTTC. Translated, it gives CASRTGTIQETQYF. The V and J genes are TRBV27 and TRBJ2-5; D possibly corresponds to TRBD1 (6 bases). V lost 6 bases and J lost 1, with 12 bases in between. In germline, CDR1 is MNHEY, CDR2 SMNVEV (reference sequence). This CDR3 region has 14 residues.

A few counts support this clonotype. This chain uses TRBV3-1 with TRBJ2-1, with no clear D. Trimming cost V 1 base and J 6 bases, with 10 bases left between them. The CDR3 loop spans 14 amino acids. In germline, CDR1 is LGHDT, CDR2 YNNKEL (reference sequence). In nucleotides, the CDR3 is TGTGCCAGCAGCCAAGTCACTGGGGTCAATGAGCAGTTCTTC. Its translation: CASSQVTGVNEQFF.